A selection of T cell receptor beta chains follows, all from one sample in a study of blood T cell repertoires in COVID-19. The repertoire was sequenced with immunoSEQ multiplex PCR; TCRdb's copy has only in-frame clones and lacks some. This sample has roughly 170,000 clones, with 70% to 90% found just once. Input material: peripheral blood. The source is a man in his forties or fifties who had recovered from COVID-19. CDR3s include the opening cysteine and the closing phenylalanine or tryptophan. D genes are given only for firm matches. Some rows have no size entry. The others give once, few or many, or a class for an expanded clone.

V: TRBV28
size: NA
J: TRBJ2-3
D: NA
CDR3: CASSLTFGSTQYF
DNA: TGTGCCAGCAGTTTAACCTTTGGGAGTACGCAGTATTTT

V: TRBV28
size: NA
J: TRBJ1-5
D: TRBD1
CDR3: CASSARQGSNQPQHF
DNA: TGTGCCAGCAGTGCGAGACAGGGTAGCAATCAGCCCCAGCATTTT

V: TRBV6-2/TRBV6-3
size: few
J: TRBJ1-2
D: NA
CDR3: CASSYEVNYGYTF
DNA: TGTGCCAGCAGTTACGAGGTGAACTATGGCTACACCTTC

V: TRBV19
size: NA
J: TRBJ1-2
D: NA
CDR3: CASSVRTAVNYGYTF
DNA: TGTGCCAGTAGTGTCCGGACAGCGGTTAACTATGGCTACACCTTC

V: TRBV6-1
size: NA
J: TRBJ2-5
D: NA
CDR3: CASSENHRSKETQYF
DNA: TGTGCCAGCAGTGAAAATCACAGGTCCAAAGAGACCCAGTACTTC

V: TRBV3-1/TRBV3-2
size: NA
J: TRBJ1-2
D: TRBD1
CDR3: CASSQYQGQDPFGYTF
DNA: TGTGCCAGCAGCCAATATCAGGGACAGGACCCTTTTGGCTACACCTTC

V: TRBV3-1/TRBV3-2
size: NA
J: TRBJ1-2
D: NA
CDR3: CASSETVDSLYGYTF
DNA: TGTGCCAGCAGCGAAACAGTAGACAGCCTCTATGGCTACACCTTC

V: TRBV6-2/TRBV6-3
size: NA
J: TRBJ2-7
D: TRBD1
CDR3: CASSYSATGGPITYEQYF
DNA: TGTGCCAGCAGTTACTCGGCCACAGGGGGCCCTATTACCTACGAGCAGTACTTC

V: TRBV12-5
size: NA
J: TRBJ2-3
D: NA
CDR3: CASGGNTDTQYF
DNA: TGTGCTAGTGGTGGCAACACAGATACGCAGTATTTT

V: TRBV30
size: NA
J: TRBJ1-2
D: TRBD1
CDR3: CAWRAGTGGSGYTF
DNA: TGTGCCTGGAGGGCCGGGACAGGAGGTTCTGGCTACACCTTC

V: TRBV24-1
size: NA
J: TRBJ2-1
D: TRBD2
CDR3: CATRGTSGDYNEQFF
DNA: TGTGCCACCAGAGGGACTAGCGGAGACTACAATGAGCAGTTCTTC

V: TRBV11-2
size: NA
J: TRBJ1-1
D: NA
CDR3: CASRIEADGGTEAFF
DNA: TGTGCCAGCAGAATAGAGGCAGACGGGGGCACTGAAGCTTTCTTT

V: TRBV2
size: NA
J: TRBJ1-2
D: NA
CDR3: CASSDRDFYGYTF
DNA: TGTGCCAGCAGCGATCGGGACTTCTATGGCTACACCTTC

V: TRBV29-1
size: NA
J: TRBJ1-1
D: NA
CDR3: CSVEDHRENEAFF
DNA: TGCAGCGTTGAAGATCACAGGGAGAATGAAGCTTTCTTT

V: TRBV2
size: NA
J: TRBJ1-4
D: TRBD1
CDR3: CASSPFTGGAEKLFF
DNA: TGTGCCAGCAGCCCTTTCACAGGGGGCGCGGAAAAACTGTTTTTT

V: TRBV28
size: NA
J: TRBJ1-6
D: TRBD1
CDR3: CASMGQGGLYNSPLHF
DNA: TGTGCCAGCATGGGCCAGGGGGGACTTTATAATTCACCCCTCCACTTT

V: TRBV11-2
size: NA
J: TRBJ2-7
D: NA
CDR3: CASSLAGQGGYEQYF
DNA: TGTGCCAGCAGCTTAGCCGGACAGGGAGGGTACGAGCAGTACTTC

V: TRBV3-1/TRBV3-2
size: NA
J: TRBJ1-4
D: TRBD1
CDR3: CASSNGTGWEKLFF
DNA: TGTGCCAGCAGCAACGGGACAGGGTGGGAAAAACTGTTTTTT

V: TRBV18
size: NA
J: TRBJ1-3
D: TRBD1
CDR3: CASSPGTSGGNTIYF
DNA: TGTGCCAGCTCACCTGGGACCTCAGGGGGGAACACCATATATTTT

V: TRBV27
size: NA
J: TRBJ2-1
D: NA
CDR3: CASRGLEQFF
DNA: TGTGCCAGCAGGGGCCTCGAGCAGTTCTTC

V: TRBV25-1
size: NA
J: TRBJ2-5
D: NA
CDR3: CASSESGHPLLETQYF
DNA: TGTGCCAGCAGTGAATCGGGTCACCCCCTCCTGGAGACCCAGTACTTC

V: TRBV7-9
size: NA
J: TRBJ1-6
D: TRBD1
CDR3: CASSKEGAVGSPLHF
DNA: TGTGCCAGCAGTAAAGAGGGGGCGGTTGGTTCACCCCTCCACTTT

V: TRBV2
size: NA
J: TRBJ1-1
D: TRBD1
CDR3: CASGPGQLTEAFF
DNA: TGTGCCAGCGGACCGGGACAGCTCACTGAAGCTTTCTTT

V: TRBV29-1
size: NA
J: TRBJ1-1
D: NA
CDR3: CSVEEGRGTEAFF
DNA: TGCAGCGTTGAGGAGGGGCGGGGAACTGAAGCTTTCTTT

V: TRBV30
size: NA
J: TRBJ1-1
D: NA
CDR3: CAWSEYWNTEAFF
DNA: TGTGCCTGGAGTGAGTACTGGAACACTGAAGCTTTCTTT

V: TRBV6-5
size: NA
J: TRBJ2-1
D: NA
CDR3: CASRFPGSSYNEQFF
DNA: TGTGCCAGCAGATTTCCGGGATCCTCCTACAATGAGCAGTTCTTC

V: TRBV21-1
size: NA
J: TRBJ2-4
D: NA
CDR3: CASIGLRATAKNIQYF
DNA: TGTGCCAGCATCGGACTAAGAGCTACGGCCAAAAACATTCAGTACTTC

V: TRBV19
size: NA
J: TRBJ2-1
D: TRBD2
CDR3: CASSARGLAAYNEQFF
DNA: TGTGCCAGTAGTGCTCGTGGGCTAGCGGCCTACAATGAGCAGTTCTTC

V: TRBV10-3
size: NA
J: TRBJ2-7
D: NA
CDR3: CAIQENPYEQYF
DNA: TGTGCCATCCAGGAAAACCCCTACGAGCAGTACTTC

V: TRBV5-1
size: NA
J: TRBJ2-3
D: TRBD1
CDR3: CASSFYPRDRSTDTQYF
DNA: TGCGCCAGCAGCTTTTACCCCCGGGACAGGAGCACAGATACGCAGTATTTT

V: TRBV29-1
size: NA
J: TRBJ1-4
D: NA
CDR3: CSVTSVTTNEKLFF
DNA: TGCAGCGTCACCTCGGTTACAACTAATGAAAAACTGTTTTTT

V: TRBV5-1
size: many
J: TRBJ2-1
D: TRBD2
CDR3: CASSWTSGLYNEQFF
DNA: TGCGCCAGCAGCTGGACTAGCGGACTCTACAATGAGCAGTTCTTC

V: TRBV19
size: NA
J: TRBJ1-2
D: NA
CDR3: CASSPFRGTDKVRGYTF
DNA: TGTGCCAGTAGTCCCTTCCGCGGGACCGATAAGGTCCGAGGCTACACCTTC

V: TRBV28
size: NA
J: TRBJ1-1
D: NA
CDR3: CASSSVFMNTEAFF
DNA: TGTGCCAGCAGTTCGGTTTTTATGAACACTGAAGCTTTCTTT

V: TRBV15
size: NA
J: TRBJ2-1
D: NA
CDR3: CATSRGGAQSNEQFF
DNA: TGTGCCACCAGCCGTGGGGGGGCACAATCCAATGAGCAGTTCTTC

V: TRBV20-1
size: NA
J: TRBJ2-3
D: TRBD1
CDR3: CSASAYRGRIGTDTQYF
DNA: TGCAGTGCTAGTGCCTACAGGGGCCGAATAGGGACAGATACGCAGTATTTT

V: TRBV4-1
size: once
J: TRBJ2-2
D: NA
CDR3: CASSVAAGELFF
DNA: TGCGCCAGCAGCGTTGCGGCCGGGGAGCTGTTTTTT